This T cell receptor (beta chain) was sequenced for a study of cytomegalovirus exposure and HLA in healthy donors. In the study overall: HLA-typed donors were the source of approximately 85 million unique TCRs held in an early data release.

Germline V lookup: CDR1 MRHNA, CDR2 SNTAGT. The CDR3 totals 13 residues. Deletions cut 3 bases from V and 6 bases from J, with 8 bases between. Study results and caveats: Immune exposure information available was restricted to CMV serostatus. Some segments of the V type, notably TRBV6-2 and TRBV6-3, were excluded as indistinguishable.

Donors were ostensibly healthy at sampling, although undocumented immune exposures were probable. PCR amplification relied on 60 Vbeta primers (plus 13 Jbeta primers). Assay: immunoSEQ multiplex PCR; the TCRdb copy retains only in-frame clones and omits some. The table has roughly 170,000 clones, around 80% seen once. To note about this clone: Its antigen is not known.

Input material: PBMCs. The clonotype originates from a woman in her 30s in good health and CMV-seropositive. The chain recombines TRBV6-4 with TRBJ2-2, with D possibly being TRBD1 (5 bases). CDR3 region: CASSEGPAGELFF. In nucleotides, the CDR3 is TGTGCCAGCAGTGAGGGGCCCGCCGGGGAGCTGTTTTTT.